This is a list of T cell receptor beta chains from one sample in a study of blood T cell repertoires in COVID-19. Assay used: immunoSEQ multiplex PCR; TCRdb lists only in-frame clones, some missing. The table includes some 170,000 clones, roughly 84% detected once. The source material was peripheral blood. The receptors were gathered from a woman older than 75 with active or convalescent COVID-19. The CDR3 runs from the conserved cysteine through the conserved F or W. Fields, in order: J gene, D gene, clone size, V gene, CDR3 protein, CDR3 DNA. A D gene is named only where the DNA matches it firmly. Expanded clones get a size class; other rows say once, few or many, or leave the size out.

>TRBJ1-4|TRBD1|-|TRBV10-1
CASSDGTVNRGGEKLFF
TGCGCCAGCAGTGATGGGACAGTTAATCGTGGAGGTGAAAAACTGTTTTTT
>TRBJ2-1|-|-|TRBV11-2
CASSLTLAASSYNEQFF
TGTGCCAGCAGCTTAACCTTAGCGGCGAGCTCCTACAATGAGCAGTTCTTC
>TRBJ1-5|-|-|TRBV19
CASSISGGFSNQPQHF
TGTGCCAGTAGTATCTCGGGAGGCTTTAGCAATCAGCCCCAGCATTTT
>TRBJ2-2|TRBD1|-|TRBV19
CASSIGGTGNPGELFF
TGTGCCAGTAGTATAGGTGGGACAGGCAATCCCGGGGAGCTGTTTTTT
>TRBJ1-2|-|-|TRBV12-5
CASGLEILGGNEGYTF
TGTGCTAGTGGTTTGGAAATTCTGGGGGGGAACGAAGGCTACACCTTC
>TRBJ1-1|-|-|TRBV7-7
CASSLRDGTEAFF
TGTGCTAGCAGCTTGCGGGACGGCACTGAAGCTTTCTTT
>TRBJ2-1|TRBD2|-|TRBV15
CATSRARLLAGENEQFF
TGTGCCACCAGCAGAGCAAGGTTACTAGCGGGGGAGAATGAGCAGTTCTTC
>TRBJ1-5|TRBD1|-|TRBV15
CATSRLGQGAIQPQHF
TGTGCCACCAGCAGACTAGGACAGGGGGCTATTCAGCCCCAGCATTTT
>TRBJ2-5|-|-|TRBV18
CASSPLGGLETQYF
TGTGCCAGCTCACCACTTGGAGGGTTGGAGACCCAGTACTTC
>TRBJ1-1|TRBD1|-|TRBV4-3
CASSQVDRGRTEAFF
TGCGCCAGCAGCCAAGTAGACAGGGGCAGGACTGAAGCTTTCTTT
>TRBJ2-3|-|-|TRBV29-1
CSVRVTFTDTQYF
TGCAGCGTTCGCGTTACCTTCACAGATACGCAGTATTTT
>TRBJ1-1|-|-|TRBV9
CASSGHTGWYNTEAFF
TGTGCCAGCAGCGGACATACAGGGTGGTACAACACTGAAGCTTTCTTT
>TRBJ2-6|TRBD1|-|TRBV11-3
CASRTGTGGSGANVLTF
TGTGCCAGCAGAACCGGGACAGGGGGGTCTGGGGCCAACGTCCTGACTTTC
>TRBJ1-4|TRBD1|-|TRBV7-2
CASSHRGVGEKLFF
TGTGCCAGCAGTCACAGGGGAGTGGGTGAAAAACTGTTTTTT
>TRBJ1-1|TRBD1|-|TRBV28
CASSSLGQLSGEAFF
TGTGCCAGCAGTTCCTTGGGACAGCTTTCGGGCGAAGCTTTCTTT
>TRBJ1-2|TRBD1|few|TRBV27
CASRSPTDRVGYTF
TGTGCCAGCAGATCTCCGACGGACAGGGTTGGCTACACCTTC
>TRBJ1-1|TRBD1|few|TRBV19
CASTIGGISTEAFF
TGTGCCAGTACCATAGGGGGCATTAGCACTGAAGCTTTCTTT
>TRBJ2-5|TRBD2|-|TRBV7-2
CASSRGLAGGHETQYF
TGTGCCAGCAGTAGGGGACTAGCGGGGGGCCATGAGACCCAGTACTTC
>TRBJ1-5|-|-|TRBV6-2/TRBV6-3
CASSYVGGNQPQHF
TGTGCCAGCAGTTACGTGGGGGGAAATCAGCCCCAGCATTTT
>TRBJ2-7|-|-|TRBV5-3
CARSLGRSSYEQYF
TGTGCCAGAAGCTTAGGGAGGTCCTCCTACGAGCAGTACTTC
>TRBJ2-1|TRBD2|-|TRBV7-2
CASSLSGGAYNEQFF
TGTGCCAGCAGCCTTAGCGGGGGAGCTTACAATGAGCAGTTCTTC
>TRBJ2-5|TRBD1|-|TRBV7-9
CASSFGQGSQQETQYF
TGTGCCAGCAGCTTCGGACAGGGGTCCCAACAAGAGACCCAGTACTTC
>TRBJ1-2|-|-|TRBV4-3
CASSQGGYGGYTF
TGCGCCAGCAGCCAAGGAGGGTATGGTGGCTACACCTTC
>TRBJ1-1|-|-|TRBV10-3
CASGGGQNTEAFF
TGTGCCTCTGGGGGCGGCCAAAACACTGAAGCTTTCTTT
>TRBJ2-2|-|-|TRBV6-6
CASSFGRGAGELFF
TGTGCCAGCAGTTTCGGTCGCGGTGCGGGGGAGCTGTTTTTT
>TRBJ1-3|-|-|TRBV18
CASSPGLARGSGNTIYF
TGTGCCAGCTCACCGGGATTGGCCAGGGGCTCTGGAAACACCATATATTTT
>TRBJ1-1|-|-|TRBV7-8
CASSFSETNTEAFF
TGTGCCAGCAGCTTTTCAGAAACGAACACTGAAGCTTTCTTT
>TRBJ2-3|TRBD2|-|TRBV6-2/TRBV6-3
CASSSTSGGNTQYF
TGTGCCAGCAGTTCAACTAGCGGGGGTAATACGCAGTATTTT
>TRBJ2-7|TRBD1|once|TRBV5-4
CASSLRGGDEQYF
TGTGCCAGCAGCTTAAGAGGGGGCGACGAGCAGTACTTC
>TRBJ2-1|-|-|TRBV5-1
CASSPGASSYNEQFF
TGCGCCAGCAGCCCCGGTGCTAGCTCCTACAATGAGCAGTTCTTC
>TRBJ1-1|-|few|TRBV21-1
CASSKNPNYRGNTEAFF
TGTGCCAGCAGCAAAAACCCTAACTACAGGGGGAACACTGAAGCTTTCTTT
>TRBJ2-2|-|once|TRBV4-3
CASSQVVGELFF
TGCGCCAGCAGCCAAGTAGTCGGGGAGCTGTTTTTT
>TRBJ1-2|-|-|TRBV5-4
CASSSDSLYGYTF
TGTGCCAGCAGCTCCGACAGCCTCTATGGCTACACCTTC
>TRBJ2-7|TRBD2|few|TRBV5-1
CASSFLAGDSYEQYF
TGCGCCAGCAGCTTTCTAGCGGGGGACTCCTACGAGCAGTACTTC
>TRBJ2-3|TRBD1|-|TRBV5-1
CASSSPGQSTDTQYF
TGCGCCAGCAGCTCCCCGGGACAGAGCACAGATACGCAGTATTTT
>TRBJ1-1|-|-|TRBV28
CASSYSIHTEAFF
TGTGCCAGTTCCTACAGTATCCACACTGAAGCTTTCTTT